One and the same sample provided the 28 T cell receptor beta chains below, sequenced in a study of T cells after yellow fever vaccination. TCRdb ran MiXCR on the 5' RACE reads and lists one entry per CDR3 protein. Found here are 300,000 to 450,000 distinct CDR3 sequences, 6.2% of them singletons; the top ten hold about 15%. The source material was PBMCs, sampled 5 days after the yellow fever booster vaccination. The receptors stem from a man aged 30 to 39 who received the YFV17D yellow fever vaccine.

The chain couples TRBV28 to TRBJ2-2; the D gene is possibly TRBD2 (5 bases). Trimming stripped 8 bases from V and 5 bases from J, with 27 bases between. CDR1 is MDHEN and CDR2 is SYDVKM in the germline V gene. CDR3 length: 18 residues. The DNA for the CDR3 is TGTGCCAGCGGCCCCGGGATTATCTGCTCCCCTCGAACCGGGGAGCTGTTTTTT. It yields the protein CASGPGIICSPRTGELFF.

This clonotype has at least ten counts. The chain uses TRBV12-3 or TRBV12-4 and TRBJ1-2; D gene ambiguous. Deletions cut 3 bases from V and 6 bases from J, with 14 bases between. CDR3 size: 14 residues. This CDR3 is CASSFRGQSHGYTF. CDR3 DNA sequence: TGTGCCAGCAGTTTCCGAGGCCAGTCTCATGGCTACACCTTC.

V is TRBV5-1 and J is TRBJ1-1; the D gene is possibly TRBD1 (5 bases). The germline V gene encodes CDR1 SGHRS and CDR2 YFSETQ. Trimming took 7 bases from V and 4 from J, leaving 17 bases between them. This CDR3 has 14 amino acids. The CDR3 reads CASEDKFRSTEAFF. Written as DNA, the CDR3 is TGCGCCAGCGAGGACAAATTTCGGAGCACTGAAGCTTTCTTT.

The J gene is TRBJ2-5, the V gene TRBV12-3 or TRBV12-4, with D unclear. The CDR3 spans 12 residues. V was cut by 5 bases and J by 2 bases, with 6 bases left in between. The chain's CDR3 is CASSTRQETQYF. The CDR3, as DNA: TGTGCCAGCAGTACTCGTCAAGAGACCCAGTACTTC.

This clonotype was seen repeatedly, ten times or more. The chain recombines TRBV6-5 with TRBJ2-2, with a weak D call TRBD2 (5 bases). The ends were cut back, 2 bases at V and 3 bases at J, with 7 bases in the middle. Germline values: CDR1 MNHEY, CDR2 SVGAGI. This CDR3 has 14 residues. The CDR3 loop is CASSYADYTGELFF. CDR3 nucleotide sequence: TGTGCCAGCAGTTACGCGGACTACACCGGGGAGCTGTTTTTT.

The chain combines TRBV5-1 with TRBJ2-5; TRBD2 matches at 7 bases. CDR1 and CDR2 from the germline V gene are SGHRS and YFSETQ. The CDR3 spans 14 residues. Trimming at V came to 2 bases and at J to 1 base, leaving 2 bases not matched to a gene. The chain's CDR3 is CASSFSGPQETQYF. The CDR3 region has the DNA TGCGCCAGCAGCTTTAGCGGGCCCCAAGAGACCCAGTACTTC.

This clonotype came up many times. The chain is built from TRBV7-2 and TRBJ2-2; D might be TRBD2 (6 bases). CDR3 length: 21 residues. Germline CDR1 is SGHTA and CDR2 is FQGNSA. Trimming left V 5 bases short and J 7 bases short, with 35 bases between. The CDR3 nucleotides are TGTGCCAGCAGCCCTGCCGATAGGGACTTGGCTTTCATCGGTGCCGTCGGGGAGCTGTTTTTT. Translation: CASSPADRDLAFIGAVGELFF.

J is TRBJ2-7 and V is TRBV6-1; 9 bases align to TRBD2. The CDR3 runs to 17 residues. Germline trimming cut 9 bases from V and 1 base from J; bases unmatched to any gene: 16. Germline V gene sequence: CDR1 MNHNS, CDR2 SASEGT. The CDR3, as DNA: TGTGCCAGTCGGGACAACGGTAGCGGGAGTCGGTCCTACGAGCAGTACTTC. It yields the protein CASRDNGSGSRSYEQYF.

This clonotype was detected ten times or more. The rearrangement joins TRBV5-4 to TRBJ2-1; TRBD1 matches 7 bases. CDR1 and CDR2 from the germline V gene are SGHNT and YYREEE (reference sequence). The CDR3 totals 15 residues. Trimming cost V 0 bases and J 4 bases; bases outside gene matches: 4. The CDR3 is CASSLEGQSYNEQFF. DNA of the CDR3: TGTGCCAGCAGCTTGGAGGGACAGAGTTACAATGAGCAGTTCTTC.

In its sample, this clonotype was seen many times. V gene TRBV24-1 combines with J gene TRBJ2-2, with D perhaps matching TRBD1 (6 bases). This CDR3 has 11 amino acids. In germline, CDR1 is KGHDR, CDR2 SFDVKD. V was cut by 9 bases and J by 7 bases, with 8 bases left in between. This CDR3 reads CATGQIGELFF. DNA of the CDR3: TGTGCCACCGGACAGATCGGGGAGCTGTTTTTT.

This clonotype has a count of ten or more. The chain combines TRBV6-2 or TRBV6-3 with TRBJ2-7, with 7 bases matching TRBD2. From germline, CDR1 is MNHEY and CDR2 SVGEGT. The CDR3 sequence is 15 residues long. V lost 4 bases and J lost 0; bases outside the gene matches: 6. DNA of the CDR3: TGTGCCAGCAGTTTTAGCGGGTTCCCCTCCTACGAGCAGTACTTC. As protein: CASSFSGFPSYEQYF.

There are many counts of this clonotype. This chain connects TRBV2 to TRBJ2-3, with no clear D. The V and J ends lost 3 bases and 2 bases respectively, with 12 bases between them. The CDR3 extends over 15 amino acids. Germline CDR1 and CDR2: SNHLY and FYNNEI. The CDR3 sequence is CASSEREQTTDTQYF. The DNA of the CDR3 is TGTGCCAGCAGTGAGCGCGAACAGACCACAGATACGCAGTATTTT.

This clonotype was recorded at least ten times. Here the CDR3 DNA reads TGTGCCAGTAGTTCGGGACAAGACTACGAGCAGTACTTC. It specifies CASSSGQDYEQYF. J is TRBJ2-7 and V is TRBV19; tentative D call: TRBD1 (6 bases). The V gene lost 5 bases and the J gene lost 3 bases, with 11 bases spanning the gap. The CDR3 runs 13 residues. Germline V gene lookup returns CDR1 LNHDA and CDR2 SQIVND (reference sequence).

This clonotype has more than one count but fewer than ten. CDR3 in DNA: TGTGCCAGCAGCTCACACGCGACAGGGGGCTCCTACGAGCAGTACTTC. Its translation is CASSSHATGGSYEQYF. This chain links TRBV7-9 with TRBJ2-7; 9 nucleotides line up with TRBD1. The CDR3 has 16 residues. V lost 4 bases to trimming and J lost 0 bases; unmatched junction nucleotides: 7. Germline loops: CDR1 SEHNR, CDR2 FQNEAQ (reference sequence).

The V and J genes are TRBV6-1 and TRBJ2-1; 12 bases match TRBD2. V shed 5 bases and J 6 bases; nucleotides not matched to a gene: 5. The germline CDR1 and CDR2 sequences are MNHNS and SASEGT. The CDR3 spans 15 residues. CDR3 coding DNA: TGTGCCAGCAGTCTAACGACTAGCGGGGGCAATGAGCAGTTCTTC. This gives the protein CASSLTTSGGNEQFF.

This clonotype was counted between two and nine times. The chain joins TRBV19 to TRBJ2-5; D tentatively fits TRBD1 or TRBD2 (5 bases each). From germline, CDR1 is LNHDA and CDR2 SQIVND (reference sequence). This CDR3 contains 14 residues. V lost 6 bases and J lost 5, with 16 bases in between. CDR3 nucleotide sequence: TGTGCCAGTAGCCGCCAGGGAGTCCGGGAGACCCAGTACTTC. Protein product: CASSRQGVRETQYF. Based on the CDR3 plus reference TRBV19 and TRBJ2-5, the full variable domain is DGGITQSPKYLFRKEGQNVTLSCEQNLNHDAMYWYRQDPGQGLRLIYYSQIVNDFQKGDIAEGYSVSREKKESFPLTVTSAQKNPTAFYLCASSRQGVRETQYFGPGTRLLVL.

This clonotype was recorded many times. The CDR3: CASSVLAGGSDTQYF. CDR3 in DNA: TGCGCCAGCAGCGTACTAGCGGGAGGCTCAGATACGCAGTATTTT. The chain joins TRBV5-1 to TRBJ2-3; 12 nucleotides align to TRBD2. V gave up 4 bases and J gave up 4 bases; unmatched junction bases: 4. CDR3 size: 15 residues. Germline V CDR1 and CDR2: SGHRS, YFSETQ.

This clonotype was recorded a few times. The chain combines TRBV12-3 or TRBV12-4 with TRBJ2-5, with TRBD2 matching over 9 bases. This CDR3 is built from 16 residues. The J segment lost 5 bases and the V segment lost 5 bases, leaving 12 bases of the junction unmatched. CDR3 sequence (DNA): TGTGCCAGCAGTGGACTTAGCGGGAGCCCGGGCGAGACCCAGTACTTC. Amino acids: CASSGLSGSPGETQYF.

V usage is TRBV5-1 and J usage is TRBJ2-1, with TRBD2 identical over 15 bases. Losses at the gene ends were 4 bases for V and 3 bases for J; bases not matched to a gene: 5. The CDR3 consists of 17 residues. CDR1 and CDR2 (germline): SGHRS, YFSETQ. The CDR3 reads CASSPGGLAGGYNEQFF. The DNA for the CDR3 is TGCGCCAGCAGCCCCGGGGGACTAGCGGGGGGCTACAATGAGCAGTTCTTC.

This clonotype was seen a few times. Sequence at one end of the junction differs from germline and may be a read error. The V call is TRBV20-1, the J call TRBJ2-7; 9 bases agree with TRBD2. Germline CDR1 is DFQATT and CDR2 is SNEGSKA (reference sequence). This CDR3 spans 16 amino acids. CDR3 bases: TGCTGTGCTAGAGATCTAGCGGGACTTAGCCTCTACGAGCAGTACTTC. Residues: CCARDLAGLSLYEQYF.

This clonotype was recorded many times. The rearrangement joins TRBV12-3 or TRBV12-4 to TRBJ1-2, with D tentatively TRBD1 (6 bases). The CDR3 loop spans 13 amino acids. Trimming left V 6 bases short and J 7 bases short, with 15 bases between. The CDR3 reads CASRSHTGTGYTF. CDR3 nucleotide sequence: TGTGCCAGCAGAAGCCATACAGGGACTGGCTACACCTTC.

J is TRBJ2-3 and V is TRBV12-5, with 7 bases matching TRBD1. Looked up from germline, CDR1 is LGHNT and CDR2 is FRNRAP. The CDR3 totals 13 residues. With 6 bases clipped from V and 2 bases from J, the junction kept 2 bases outside the gene matches. CDR3 nucleotide sequence: TGTGCTAGTGGAGGACAGGCCACAGATACGCAGTATTTT. Translation: CASGGQATDTQYF.

The chain uses TRBV18 and TRBJ2-7, with D perhaps given as TRBD1 or TRBD2 (6 bases each). CDR3 length equals 16 residues. Germline V lookup: CDR1 KGHSH, CDR2 LQKENI. The V end was cut by 3 bases, the J end by 0 bases, with 15 bases between. The CDR3 reads CASSPGGGVDSYEQYF. The CDR3 coding sequence is TGTGCCAGCTCACCCGGGGGCGGAGTAGACTCCTACGAGCAGTACTTC.

This clonotype was detected many times. V is TRBV5-5 and J is TRBJ2-6; D is perhaps TRBD1 or TRBD2 (6 bases each). V was trimmed by 0 bases and J by 3 bases, leaving 10 bases between them. Germline values: CDR1 SGHKS, CDR2 YYEKEE (reference sequence). This CDR3 spans 16 amino acids. The CDR3 nucleotides are TGTGCCAGCAGCTTGGACGGGGGCGGTGGGGCCAACGTCCTGACTTTC. Protein sequence: CASSLDGGGGANVLTF.

This clonotype was detected a few times. The V gene is TRBV3-1, the J gene TRBJ2-5, with 8 bases matching TRBD2. Germline loops: CDR1 LGHDT, CDR2 YNNKEL (reference sequence). The V gene end was trimmed by 1 base and the J gene end by 1 base; junction bases not matched to a gene: 8. The CDR3 is 17 amino acids. The DNA of the CDR3 is TGTGCCAGCAGCCAAGGTTTTGGCGGGAGGCTCCAAGAGACCCAGTACTTC. This translates into CASSQGFGGRLQETQYF.

This chain uses TRBV12-2 with TRBJ2-3; the table's D call, TRBD1, was not checked against the DNA. TRBV12-2 is a pseudogene. The CDR3 is made up of 13 amino acids. In DNA form, the CDR3 reads TGTGCAAGTCGCTTAAACAGGGTTGATACGCAGTATTTT. Protein sequence: CASRLNRVDTQYF.

V is TRBV29-1 and J is TRBJ1-5; no clear D. The CDR3 loop spans 14 amino acids. Germline loops: CDR1 SQVTM, CDR2 ANQGSEA. V lost 3 bases to trimming and J lost 3 bases, with 12 bases between them. CDR3 in amino acids: CSVEKSKVNQPQHF. The CDR3 DNA sequence: TGCAGCGTTGAGAAAAGCAAGGTCAATCAGCCCCAGCATTTT.

This clonotype has only a few counts. The gene calls are TRBV3-1 and TRBJ2-3; the D gene could be TRBD1 or TRBD2 (5 bases each). V lost 1 base and J lost 1, with 18 bases in between. There are 18 residues in the CDR3. CDR1 is LGHDT, CDR2 YNNKEL, per germline (reference sequence). The CDR3 DNA reads TGTGCCAGCAGCCAAGTTGTTCAGCGGAGAGGGGGCACAGATACGCAGTATTTT. Its translation: CASSQVVQRRGGTDTQYF.